This record looks at one TCR beta chain sequence and its context. Antigen: not known. The V end was cut by 2 bases, the J end by 6 bases, with 14 bases between. Germline values: CDR1 SGHTA, CDR2 FQGNSA. The CDR3 covers 15 residues. Profiled with immunoSEQ multiplex PCR; TCRdb holds only in-frame clones, not every one. The table has tens of thousands of clones, 85% seen once. The record originates from a study of T cell responses to AZD1222 COVID-19 vaccine. Whole-study findings and limits: Only a handful of people who got AZD1222 tested seropositive at baseline. Among the donors, most were white British and more were female, and clonal diversity was possibly underestimated.

This receptor was obtained from an adult in good health. Source: peripheral blood, taken on day 0 of AZD1222 vaccination. The chain joins TRBV7-2 to TRBJ2-1, with D unresolved. In nucleotides, the CDR3 is TGTGCCAGCAGCTTAAGTTTCCAGCAGCGCAATGAGCAGTTCTTC. Encoded protein: CASSLSFQQRNEQFF.